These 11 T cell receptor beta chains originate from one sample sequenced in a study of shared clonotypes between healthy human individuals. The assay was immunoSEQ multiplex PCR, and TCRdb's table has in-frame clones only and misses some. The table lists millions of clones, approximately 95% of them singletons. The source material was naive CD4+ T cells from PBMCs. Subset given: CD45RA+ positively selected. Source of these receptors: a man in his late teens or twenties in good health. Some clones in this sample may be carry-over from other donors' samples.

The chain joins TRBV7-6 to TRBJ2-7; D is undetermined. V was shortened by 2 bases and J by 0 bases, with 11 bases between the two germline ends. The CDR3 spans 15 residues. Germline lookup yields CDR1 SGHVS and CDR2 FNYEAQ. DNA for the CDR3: TGTGCCAGCAGCTTACAGGCAGGTCACTCCTACGAGCAGTACTTC. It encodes CASSLQAGHSYEQYF.

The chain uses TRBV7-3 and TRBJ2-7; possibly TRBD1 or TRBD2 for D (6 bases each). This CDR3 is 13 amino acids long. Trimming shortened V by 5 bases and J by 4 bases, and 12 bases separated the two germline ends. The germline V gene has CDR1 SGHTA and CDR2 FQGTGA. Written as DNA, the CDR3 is TGTGCCAGCAGCCCGGGGGCTGGTTACGAGCAGTACTTC. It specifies CASSPGAGYEQYF.

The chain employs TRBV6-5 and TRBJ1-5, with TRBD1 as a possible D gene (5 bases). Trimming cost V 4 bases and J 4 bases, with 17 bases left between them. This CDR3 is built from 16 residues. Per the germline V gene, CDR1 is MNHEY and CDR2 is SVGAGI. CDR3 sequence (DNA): TGTGCCAGCAGTTCCCGGGGAGGGGTAGGGAATCAGCCCCAGCATTTT. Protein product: CASSSRGGVGNQPQHF.

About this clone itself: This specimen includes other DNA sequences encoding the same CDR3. The CDR3 region has the DNA TGCAGCGTTGTTTTTTACGAGCAGTACTTC. Its protein product is CSVVFYEQYF. The V and J genes are TRBV29-1 and TRBJ2-7; the D is unclear. The V end was cut by 4 bases, the J end by 4 bases, with 5 bases between. The CDR3 is 10 amino acids. Germline lookup yields CDR1 SQVTM and CDR2 ANQGSEA.

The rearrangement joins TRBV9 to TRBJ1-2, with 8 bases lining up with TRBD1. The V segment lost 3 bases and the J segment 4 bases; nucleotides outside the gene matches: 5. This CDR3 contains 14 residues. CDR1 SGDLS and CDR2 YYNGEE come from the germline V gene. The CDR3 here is CASSADRGGYGYTF. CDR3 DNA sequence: TGTGCCAGCAGCGCTGACAGGGGCGGCTATGGCTACACCTTC.

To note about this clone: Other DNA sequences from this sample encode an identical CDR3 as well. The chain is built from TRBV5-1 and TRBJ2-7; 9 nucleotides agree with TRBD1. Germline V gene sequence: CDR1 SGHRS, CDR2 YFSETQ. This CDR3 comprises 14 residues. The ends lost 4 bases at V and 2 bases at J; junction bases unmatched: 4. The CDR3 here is CASSPGTGTYEQYF. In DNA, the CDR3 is TGCGCCAGCAGCCCAGGGACAGGGACCTACGAGCAGTACTTC. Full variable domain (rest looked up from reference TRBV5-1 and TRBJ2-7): KAGVTQTPRYLIKTRGQQVTLSCSPISGHRSVSWYQQTPGQGLQFLFEYFSETQRNKGNFPGRFSGRQFSNSRSEMNVSTLELGDSALYLCASSPGTGTYEQYFGPGTRLTVT.

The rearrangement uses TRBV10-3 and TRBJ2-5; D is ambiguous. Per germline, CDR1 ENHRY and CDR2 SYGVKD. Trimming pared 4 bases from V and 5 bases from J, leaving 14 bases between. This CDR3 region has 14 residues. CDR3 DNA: TGTGCCATCAGTGCTGGTCCCGTGGGGGAGACCCAGTACTTC. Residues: CAISAGPVGETQYF.

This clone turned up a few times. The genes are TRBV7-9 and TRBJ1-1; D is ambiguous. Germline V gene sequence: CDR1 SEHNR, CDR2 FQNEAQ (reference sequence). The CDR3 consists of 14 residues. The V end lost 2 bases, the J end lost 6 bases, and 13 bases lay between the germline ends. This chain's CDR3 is CASSLLTNSAEAFF. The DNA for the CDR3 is TGTGCCAGCAGCTTACTTACCAACAGTGCTGAAGCTTTCTTT.

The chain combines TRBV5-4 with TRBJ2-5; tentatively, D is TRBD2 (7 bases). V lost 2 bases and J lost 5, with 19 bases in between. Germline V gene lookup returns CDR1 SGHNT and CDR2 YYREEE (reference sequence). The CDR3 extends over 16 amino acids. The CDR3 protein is CASSFSTSRGGETQYF. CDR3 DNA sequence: TGTGCCAGCAGCTTTTCGACTAGCCGAGGGGGGGAGACCCAGTACTTC.

CDR3 in amino acids: CSVADTQGAGELFF. The CDR3 region has the DNA TGCAGCGTAGCCGACACCCAGGGGGCCGGGGAGCTGTTTTTT. The rearrangement joins TRBV29-1 to TRBJ2-2; the match to TRBD1 covers 7 bases. The V and J ends lost 6 bases and 6 bases, in that order; junction bases with no gene match: 10. The CDR3 is made up of 14 amino acids. Per the germline V gene, CDR1 is SQVTM and CDR2 is ANQGSEA.

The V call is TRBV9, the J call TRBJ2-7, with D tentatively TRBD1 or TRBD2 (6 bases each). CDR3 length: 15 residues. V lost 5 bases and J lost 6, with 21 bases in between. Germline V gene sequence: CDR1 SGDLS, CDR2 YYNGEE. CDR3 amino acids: CASSQMGGQGFEQYF. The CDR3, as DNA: TGTGCCAGCAGTCAAATGGGGGGTCAGGGGTTCGAGCAGTACTTC.